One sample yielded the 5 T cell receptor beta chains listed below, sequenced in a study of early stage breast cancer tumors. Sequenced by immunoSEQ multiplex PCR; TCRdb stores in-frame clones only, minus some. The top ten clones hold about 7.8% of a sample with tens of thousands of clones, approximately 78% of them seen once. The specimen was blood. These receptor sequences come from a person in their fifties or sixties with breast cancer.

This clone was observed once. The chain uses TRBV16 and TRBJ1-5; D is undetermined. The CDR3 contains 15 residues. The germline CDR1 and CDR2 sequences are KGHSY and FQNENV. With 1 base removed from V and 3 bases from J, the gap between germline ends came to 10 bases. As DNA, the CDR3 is TGTGCCAGCAGCCAATATTGGGCGTCCAATCAGCCCCAGCATTTT. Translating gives CASSQYWASNQPQHF.

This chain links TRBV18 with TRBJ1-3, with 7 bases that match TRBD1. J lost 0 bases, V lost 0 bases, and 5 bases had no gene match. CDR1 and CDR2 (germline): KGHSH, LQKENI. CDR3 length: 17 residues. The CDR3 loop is CASSPPTGDLSGNTIYF. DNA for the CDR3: TGTGCCAGCTCACCACCCACAGGGGACCTCTCTGGAAACACCATATATTTT.

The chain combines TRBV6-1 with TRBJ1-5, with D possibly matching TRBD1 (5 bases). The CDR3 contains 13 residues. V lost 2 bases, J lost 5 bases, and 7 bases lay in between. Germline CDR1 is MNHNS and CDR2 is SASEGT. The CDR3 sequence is CASSEQGHQPQHF. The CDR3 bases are TGTGCCAGCAGTGAACAGGGCCATCAGCCCCAGCATTTT.

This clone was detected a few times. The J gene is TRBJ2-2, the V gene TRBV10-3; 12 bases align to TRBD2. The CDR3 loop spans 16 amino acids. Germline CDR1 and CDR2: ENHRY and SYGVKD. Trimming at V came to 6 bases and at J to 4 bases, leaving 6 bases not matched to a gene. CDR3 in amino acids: CAISPSGRGATGELFF. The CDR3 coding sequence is TGTGCCATCAGCCCTAGCGGGAGGGGCGCCACCGGGGAGCTGTTTTTT.

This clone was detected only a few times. CDR3 in amino acids: CASSLSSGTGGSEQYF. The DNA of the CDR3 is TGTGCCAGCTCACTGTCGTCCGGGACAGGGGGGAGCGAGCAGTACTTC. The gene calls are TRBV18 and TRBJ2-7; 11 bases are a match to TRBD1. Germline V lookup: CDR1 KGHSH, CDR2 LQKENI. J gave up 6 bases and V 4 bases, and 11 bases lay outside the gene matches. The CDR3 length is 16 residues.